Given below is one T cell receptor beta chain in context. Germline V lookup: CDR1 SEHNR, CDR2 FQNEAQ (reference sequence). This CDR3 contains 14 residues. Trimming removed 5 bases from V and 3 bases from J, with 13 bases in between. The record originates from a study of blood T cell repertoires in COVID-19. Profiling relied on immunoSEQ multiplex PCR, and the TCRdb table lists in-frame clones only, not all of them. The table lists 200,000 or so clones, about nine tenths of them singletons. Sequenced material: peripheral blood. V and J are TRBV7-9 and TRBJ1-2, with D possibly being TRBD1 (5 bases). The receptor's source is a man aged 45-65 years with acute or convalescent COVID-19. The CDR3 here is CASSHRGGDYGYTF. The DNA for the CDR3 is TGTGCCAGCAGCCACCGCGGGGGGGACTATGGCTACACCTTC.